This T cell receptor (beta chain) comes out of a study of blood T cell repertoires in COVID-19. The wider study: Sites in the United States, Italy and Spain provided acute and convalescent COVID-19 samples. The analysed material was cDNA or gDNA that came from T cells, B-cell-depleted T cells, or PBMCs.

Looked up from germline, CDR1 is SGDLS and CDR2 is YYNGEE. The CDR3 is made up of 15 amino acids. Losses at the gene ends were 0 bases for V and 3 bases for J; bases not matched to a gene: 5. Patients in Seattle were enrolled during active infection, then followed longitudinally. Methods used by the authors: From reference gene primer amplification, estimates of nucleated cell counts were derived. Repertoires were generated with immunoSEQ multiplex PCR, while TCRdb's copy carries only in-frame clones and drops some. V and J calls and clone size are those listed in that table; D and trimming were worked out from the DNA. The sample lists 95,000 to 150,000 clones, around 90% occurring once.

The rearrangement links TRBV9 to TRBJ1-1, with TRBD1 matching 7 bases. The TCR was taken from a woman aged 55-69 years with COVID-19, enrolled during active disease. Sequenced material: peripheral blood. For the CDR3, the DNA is TGTGCCAGCAGCGTAGACAGGGGTCGGGACACTGAAGCTTTCTTT. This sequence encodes CASSVDRGRDTEAFF.